The next 25 T cell receptor beta chains were all read from a single sample in a study of blood T cell repertoires in COVID-19. Profiling relied on immunoSEQ multiplex PCR, and the TCRdb table lists in-frame clones only, not all of them. Among 110,000 or so clones listed, around 81% were seen once. The sample comprised peripheral blood. All receptors come from a human donor in a cohort sampled during active or convalescent COVID-19.

This chain connects TRBV27 to TRBJ1-1; D not certain. The CDR3 has 13 residues. Germline V lookup: CDR1 MNHEY, CDR2 SMNVEV (reference sequence). Trimming cost V 6 bases and J 5 bases, with 13 bases left between them. The CDR3 nucleotides are TGTGCCAGCAGGCCTAGGTGGAGGACTGAAGCTTTCTTT. This translates into CASRPRWRTEAFF.

The chain links TRBV24-1 to TRBJ2-3; 12 nucleotides line up with TRBD1. Germline CDR1 KGHDR, CDR2 SFDVKD. CDR3 length: 19 residues. Trimming removed 5 bases from V and 1 base from J; junction bases left unmatched: 12. The CDR3 nucleotides read TGTGCCACCAGTGCCCCGACCGGGACAGGGGGCCGGGGCACAGATACGCAGTATTTT. Translating gives CATSAPTGTGGRGTDTQYF.

Only a few counts were recorded for this clone. The V call is TRBV9, the J call TRBJ2-3, with D uncertain. V lost 3 bases, J lost 4 bases, and 9 bases lay in between. This CDR3 is built from 13 residues. The germline CDR1 and CDR2 sequences are SGDLS and YYNGEE. CDR3 residues: CASSAESADTQYF. The CDR3 bases are TGTGCCAGCAGCGCGGAGAGCGCAGATACGCAGTATTTT.

This clone was seen just once. This chain connects TRBV6-2 or TRBV6-3 to TRBJ2-1; TRBD2 matches 8 bases. With V trimmed by 5 bases and J by 4 bases, 7 bases remained unmatched. The germline gives CDR1 MNHEY, CDR2 SVGEGT. This CDR3 is built from 15 residues. The CDR3: CASSRAGVGYNEQFF. For the CDR3, the DNA is TGTGCCAGCAGTCGAGCGGGAGTTGGTTACAATGAGCAGTTCTTC.

This clone was picked up a small number of times. The chain carries TRBV7-6 and TRBJ2-1; 8 bases line up with TRBD2. Germline lookup yields CDR1 SGHVS and CDR2 FNYEAQ. Unmatched junction bases numbered 10, after V lost 2 bases and J lost 10 bases. The CDR3 runs 15 residues. DNA for the CDR3: TGTGCCAGCAGCTTATCCGGAGCGGGAGTTTTCGAGCAGTTCTTC. The encoded protein is CASSLSGAGVFEQFF.

This clone has only a few counts. The chain links TRBV7-9 to TRBJ2-2, with 10 bases aligning to TRBD2. This CDR3 contains 16 residues. Germline V gene lookup returns CDR1 SEHNR and CDR2 FQNEAQ (reference sequence). Trimming cost V 5 bases and J 5 bases; bases outside gene matches: 8. CDR3 nucleotides: TGTGCCAGCAGCCCACCTAGCGGGAGAAGTACCGGGGAGCTGTTTTTT. This sequence encodes CASSPPSGRSTGELFF.

The V and J genes are TRBV29-1 and TRBJ1-3, with unresolved D. Germline V gives CDR1 SQVTM, CDR2 ANQGSEA. V shed 4 bases and J shed 1 base, with 8 bases lying between them. The CDR3 runs to 13 residues. The CDR3 bases are TGCAGCGTTGTAGGAGTTTCTGGAAACACCATATATTTT. Translation: CSVVGVSGNTIYF.

J is TRBJ1-1 and V is TRBV4-3; D possibly corresponds to TRBD1 (5 bases). The germline V gene has CDR1 LGHNA and CDR2 YSLEER. The germline V and J ends were trimmed by 3 bases and 5 bases, with 13 bases remaining between them. This CDR3 is 14 amino acids long. The CDR3 DNA is TGCGCCAGCAGCCAGGACGGAGGGGAGACTGAAGCTTTCTTT. This encodes CASSQDGGETEAFF.

The rearrangement uses TRBV6-6 and TRBJ2-5, with 8 bases fitting TRBD2. The germline gives CDR1 MNHNY, CDR2 SVGAGI (reference sequence). The ends lost 5 bases at V and 5 bases at J; junction bases unmatched: 13. The CDR3 is made up of 16 amino acids. Here the CDR3 DNA reads TGTGCCAGCAGTAACACCGGGACTAGTGGATCCGAGACCCAGTACTTC. This encodes CASSNTGTSGSETQYF.

This CDR3 is CASSRGRGGSYEQYF. For the CDR3, the DNA is TGCGCCAGCAGCCGAGGTCGTGGAGGGTCGTACGAGCAGTACTTC. The gene calls are TRBV5-1 and TRBJ2-7, with D possibly being TRBD2 (6 bases). CDR3 length: 15 residues. V was shortened by 4 bases and J by 4 bases, with 18 bases between the two germline ends. The germline V gene has CDR1 SGHRS and CDR2 YFSETQ.

This clone was seen only a few times. The chain employs TRBV29-1 and TRBJ2-1; D may be TRBD1 (6 bases). V was shortened by 2 bases and J by 2 bases, with 28 bases between the two germline ends. This CDR3 spans 20 amino acids. Germline CDR1 is SQVTM and CDR2 is ANQGSEA. The CDR3 sequence is CSVERDIRSLHNIAYNEQFF. The CDR3 region has the DNA TGCAGCGTTGAAAGGGACATACGATCCCTTCATAATATCGCCTACAATGAGCAGTTCTTC.

CDR3 protein: CASSISGKYSGNTIYF. The CDR3 DNA follows: TGTGCCAGTAGTATTTCTGGCAAATACTCTGGAAACACCATATATTTT. The V call is TRBV19, the J call TRBJ1-3; D not certain. Trimming removed 3 bases at V and 0 bases at J, with 12 bases between. The CDR3 has 16 residues. Germline assignment: CDR1 LNHDA and CDR2 SQIVND (reference sequence).

The CDR3 protein is CASSLGARRTNEQYF. The CDR3 nucleotides are TGTGCCAGCAGCTTAGGGGCACGTCGTACCAACGAGCAGTACTTC. This chain joins TRBV7-9 and TRBJ2-7; no definite D call. V shed 1 base and J shed 5 bases, with 15 bases lying between them. Germline V CDR1 and CDR2: SEHNR, FQNEAQ (reference sequence). This CDR3 is 15 amino acids long.

The V and J genes are TRBV19 and TRBJ1-1; D ambiguous. V lost 5 bases and J 5 bases, leaving 15 bases between the germline ends. The length of the CDR3 is 14 residues. Germline CDR1 LNHDA, CDR2 SQIVND (reference sequence). CDR3 residues: CASSRVPDWTEAFF. For the CDR3, the DNA is TGTGCCAGTAGTCGAGTTCCGGACTGGACTGAAGCTTTCTTT.

This chain uses TRBV29-1 with TRBJ1-2, with TRBD1 identical over 8 bases. With 5 bases clipped from V and 2 bases from J, the junction kept 10 bases outside the gene matches. The CDR3 sequence is 15 residues long. Germline-derived CDR1 and CDR2 are SQVTM and ANQGSEA. In nucleotides, the CDR3 is TGCAGCGTTCGACAGGGGATGTTCAGGAACTATGGCTACACCTTC. This codes for CSVRQGMFRNYGYTF.

V usage is TRBV18 and J usage is TRBJ1-5; D remains ambiguous. In germline, CDR1 is KGHSH, CDR2 LQKENI. Trimming removed 2 bases from V and 2 bases from J, with 10 bases in between. The CDR3 totals 15 residues. The CDR3 sequence: CASSPAAYGNQPQHF. In DNA form, the CDR3 reads TGTGCCAGCTCACCAGCGGCCTACGGCAATCAGCCCCAGCATTTT.

This rearrangement joins TRBV6-2 or TRBV6-3 to TRBJ2-1; 12 bases agree with TRBD2. CDR3 length: 14 amino acids. V lost 5 bases and J lost 12; bases outside the gene matches: 8. Germline assignment: CDR1 MNHEY and CDR2 SVGEGT. In DNA, the CDR3 is TGTGCCAGCAGTCCCACTAGCGGGAGGATGAGGCAGTTCTTC. This encodes CASSPTSGRMRQFF.

As DNA, the CDR3 is TGTGCCAGCAGTTTACAGATGAACACTGAAGCTTTCTTT. This encodes CASSLQMNTEAFF. The chain carries TRBV12-3 or TRBV12-4 and TRBJ1-1; D call uncertain. The CDR3 is made up of 13 amino acids. Deletions cut 2 bases from V and 0 bases from J, with 4 bases between.

V and J are TRBV7-9 and TRBJ2-3, with TRBD2 identical over 12 bases. V was clipped by 5 bases and J by 3 bases; unmatched bases: 9. In germline, CDR1 is SEHNR, CDR2 FQNEAQ (reference sequence). CDR3 length equals 17 residues. The CDR3 bases are TGTGCCAGCAGCCGGGGGATGACTAGCGGGGGTACAGATACGCAGTATTTT. It translates to CASSRGMTSGGTDTQYF.

V and J are TRBV10-3 and TRBJ1-2; D is unresolved. Per the germline V gene, CDR1 is ENHRY and CDR2 is SYGVKD. This CDR3 contains 12 residues. V was shortened by 3 bases and J by 2 bases, with 4 bases between the two germline ends. Here the CDR3 reads CAISDRNYGYTF. In DNA, the CDR3 is TGTGCCATCAGTGACAGAAACTATGGCTACACCTTC.

V gene TRBV5-7 combines with J gene TRBJ2-5; D might be TRBD1 (6 bases). TRBV5-7 is known as an ORF, though its function is uncertain. The CDR3 totals 14 residues. The V end was cut by 3 bases, the J end by 1 base, with 10 bases between. This chain's CDR3 is CASSCRGTQETQYF. DNA for the CDR3: TGTGCCAGCAGCTGCAGGGGTACCCAAGAGACCCAGTACTTC.

The DNA for the CDR3 is TGCGCCAGCAACCCTAGCGGGAGAGGTGAGCAGTACTTC. It codes for CASNPSGRGEQYF. This sequence joins TRBV10-2 and TRBJ2-7, with TRBD2 matching 10 bases. Germline CDR1 reads WSHSY; CDR2 reads SAAADI. Unmatched junction bases numbered 7, after V lost 7 bases and J lost 7 bases. This CDR3 has 13 residues.

The J gene is TRBJ2-1, the V gene TRBV19; possibly TRBD1 for D (6 bases). V was clipped by 3 bases and J by 1 base, with 16 bases between them. Germline CDR1 is LNHDA and CDR2 is SQIVND (reference sequence). This CDR3 region has 17 residues. The DNA of the CDR3 is TGTGCCAGTAGTATCGGGGCGGTGGGGGCGTCCTACAATGAGCAGTTCTTC. Translation gives CASSIGAVGASYNEQFF.

The gene calls are TRBV6-5 and TRBJ2-1; 7 bases are shared with TRBD2. The junction had 5 bases not matched to a gene; V was cut back by 10 bases and J by 5 bases. The CDR3 has 12 residues. Germline CDR1 is MNHEY and CDR2 is SVGAGI. CDR3 protein: CATRRGDNEQFF. The CDR3 coding sequence is TGTGCCACCCGCCGGGGGGACAATGAGCAGTTCTTC.

DNA of the CDR3: TGTGCCAGCAGTTCGCGGGGCAATCAGCCCCAGCATTTT. It translates to CASSSRGNQPQHF. This chain uses TRBV12-3 or TRBV12-4 with TRBJ1-5; D is ambiguous. Trimming removed 4 bases at V and 2 bases at J, with 6 bases between. The CDR3 covers 13 residues.